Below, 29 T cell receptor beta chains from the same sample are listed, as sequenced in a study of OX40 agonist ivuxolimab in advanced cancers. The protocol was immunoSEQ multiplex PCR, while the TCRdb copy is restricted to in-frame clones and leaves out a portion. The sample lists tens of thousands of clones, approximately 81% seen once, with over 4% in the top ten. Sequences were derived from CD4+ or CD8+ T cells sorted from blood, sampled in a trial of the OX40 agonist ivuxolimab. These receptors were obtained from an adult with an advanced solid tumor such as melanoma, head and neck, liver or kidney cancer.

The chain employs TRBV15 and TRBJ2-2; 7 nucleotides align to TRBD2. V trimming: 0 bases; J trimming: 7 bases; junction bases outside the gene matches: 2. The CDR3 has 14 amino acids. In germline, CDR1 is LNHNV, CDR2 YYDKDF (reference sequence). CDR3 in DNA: TGTGCCACCAGCAGAGATCCGGGGGGCGGGGAGCTGTTTTTT. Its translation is CATSRDPGGGELFF.

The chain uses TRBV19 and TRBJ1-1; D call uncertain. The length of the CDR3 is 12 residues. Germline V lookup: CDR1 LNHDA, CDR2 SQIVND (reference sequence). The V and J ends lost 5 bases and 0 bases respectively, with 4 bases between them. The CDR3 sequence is CASSFLNTEAFF. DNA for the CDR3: TGTGCCAGTAGTTTCTTGAACACTGAAGCTTTCTTT. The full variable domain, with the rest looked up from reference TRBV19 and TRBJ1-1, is DGGITQSPKYLFRKEGQNVTLSCEQNLNHDAMYWYRQDPGQGLRLIYYSQIVNDFQKGDIAEGYSVSREKKESFPLTVTSAQKNPTAFYLCASSFLNTEAFFGQGTRLTVV.

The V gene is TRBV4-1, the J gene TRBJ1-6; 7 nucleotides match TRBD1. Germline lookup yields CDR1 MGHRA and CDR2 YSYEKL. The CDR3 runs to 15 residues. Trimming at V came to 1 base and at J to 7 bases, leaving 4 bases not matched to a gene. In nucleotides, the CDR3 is TGCGCCAGCAGCCAAGGTGGGACAGCCAATTCACCCCTCCACTTT. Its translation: CASSQGGTANSPLHF.

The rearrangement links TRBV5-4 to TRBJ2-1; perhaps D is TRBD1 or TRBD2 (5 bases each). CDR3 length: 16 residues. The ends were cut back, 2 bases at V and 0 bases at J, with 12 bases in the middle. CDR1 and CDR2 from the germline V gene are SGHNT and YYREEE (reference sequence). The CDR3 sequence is CASSFGAGLSYNEQFF. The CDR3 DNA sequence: TGTGCCAGCAGCTTTGGGGCGGGCCTCTCCTACAATGAGCAGTTCTTC.

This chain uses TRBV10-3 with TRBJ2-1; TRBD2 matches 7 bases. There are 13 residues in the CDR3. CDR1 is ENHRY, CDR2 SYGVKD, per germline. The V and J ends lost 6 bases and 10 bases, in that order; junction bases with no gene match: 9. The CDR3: CAIRETSTGEQFF. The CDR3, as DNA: TGTGCCATCAGGGAGACTAGCACGGGAGAGCAGTTCTTC.

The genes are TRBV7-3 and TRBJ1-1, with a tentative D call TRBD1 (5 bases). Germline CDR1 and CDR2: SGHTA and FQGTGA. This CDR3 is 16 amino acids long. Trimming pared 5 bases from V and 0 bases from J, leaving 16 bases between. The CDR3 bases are TGTGCCAGCAGCCCGCAGGGACCCGGGATGAACACTGAAGCTTTCTTT. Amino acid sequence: CASSPQGPGMNTEAFF.

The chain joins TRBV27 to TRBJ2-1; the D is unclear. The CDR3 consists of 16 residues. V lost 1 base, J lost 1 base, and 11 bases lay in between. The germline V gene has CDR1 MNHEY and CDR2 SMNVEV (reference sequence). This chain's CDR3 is CASSLYRLGSYNEQFF. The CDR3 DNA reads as TGTGCCAGCAGTTTATATCGCCTAGGTTCCTACAATGAGCAGTTCTTC.

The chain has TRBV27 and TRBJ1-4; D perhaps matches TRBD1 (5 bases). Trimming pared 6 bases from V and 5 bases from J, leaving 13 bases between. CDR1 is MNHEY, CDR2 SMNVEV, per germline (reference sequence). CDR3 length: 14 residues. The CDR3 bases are TGTGCCAGCAGCAAACAGGTTAACAATGAAAAACTGTTTTTT. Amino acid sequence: CASSKQVNNEKLFF.

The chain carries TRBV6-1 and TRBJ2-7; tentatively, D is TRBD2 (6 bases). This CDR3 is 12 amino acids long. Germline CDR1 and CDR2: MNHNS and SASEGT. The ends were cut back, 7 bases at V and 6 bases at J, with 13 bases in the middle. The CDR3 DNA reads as TGTGCCAGCAAAGGCGGGGACCCCGAGCAGTACTTC. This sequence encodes CASKGGDPEQYF.

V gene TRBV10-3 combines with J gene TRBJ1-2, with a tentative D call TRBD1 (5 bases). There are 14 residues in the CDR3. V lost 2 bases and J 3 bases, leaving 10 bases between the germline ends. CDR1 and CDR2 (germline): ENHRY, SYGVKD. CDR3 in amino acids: CAISESGGHYGYTF. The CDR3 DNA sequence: TGTGCCATCAGTGAGAGCGGGGGTCACTATGGCTACACCTTC.

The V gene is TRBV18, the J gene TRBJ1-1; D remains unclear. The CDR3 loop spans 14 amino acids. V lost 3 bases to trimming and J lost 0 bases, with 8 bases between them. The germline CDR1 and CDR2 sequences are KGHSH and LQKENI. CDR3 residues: CASSPTNMNTEAFF. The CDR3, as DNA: TGTGCCAGCTCACCGACAAATATGAACACTGAAGCTTTCTTT. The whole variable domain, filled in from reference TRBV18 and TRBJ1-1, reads NAGVMQNPRHLVRRRGQEARLRCSPMKGHSHVYWYRQLPEEGLKFMVYLQKENIIDESGMPKERFSAEFPKEGPSILRIQQVVRGDSAAYFCASSPTNMNTEAFFGQGTRLTVV.

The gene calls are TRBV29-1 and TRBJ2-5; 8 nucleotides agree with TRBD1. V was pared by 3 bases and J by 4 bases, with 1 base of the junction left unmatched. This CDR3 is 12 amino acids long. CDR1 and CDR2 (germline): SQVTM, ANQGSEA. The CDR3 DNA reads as TGCAGCGTTGATACAGGGGGAGAGACCCAGTACTTC. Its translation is CSVDTGGETQYF.

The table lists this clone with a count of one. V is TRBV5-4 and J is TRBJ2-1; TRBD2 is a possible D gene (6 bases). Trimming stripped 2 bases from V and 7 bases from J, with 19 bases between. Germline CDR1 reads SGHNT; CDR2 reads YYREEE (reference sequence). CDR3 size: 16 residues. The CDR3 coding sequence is TGTGCCAGCAGCTTTCCGACTAGGGGCCTTGGGAATGAGCAGTTCTTC. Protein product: CASSFPTRGLGNEQFF.

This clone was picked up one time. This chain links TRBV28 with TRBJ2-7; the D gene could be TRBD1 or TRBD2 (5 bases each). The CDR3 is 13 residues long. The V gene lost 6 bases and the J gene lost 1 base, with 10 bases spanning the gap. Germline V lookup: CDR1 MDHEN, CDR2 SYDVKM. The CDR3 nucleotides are TGTGCCAGCAGGGGGACCGTATCCTACGAGCAGTACTTC. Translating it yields CASRGTVSYEQYF.

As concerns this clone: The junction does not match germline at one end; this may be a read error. The CDR3 DNA follows: TGCGCCAGCAGCTTGGGCAGCTCCTACGGGCAGTACTTC. This codes for CASSLGSSYGQYF. V and J are TRBV5-1 and TRBJ2-7, with D unresolved. The CDR3 has 13 amino acids. Germline V lookup: CDR1 SGHRS, CDR2 YFSETQ. The complete variable domain, with remaining parts taken from reference TRBV5-1 and TRBJ2-7, reads KAGVTQTPRYLIKTRGQQVTLSCSPISGHRSVSWYQQTPGQGLQFLFEYFSETQRNKGNFPGRFSGRQFSNSRSEMNVSTLELGDSALYLCASSLGSSYGQYFGPGTRLTVT.

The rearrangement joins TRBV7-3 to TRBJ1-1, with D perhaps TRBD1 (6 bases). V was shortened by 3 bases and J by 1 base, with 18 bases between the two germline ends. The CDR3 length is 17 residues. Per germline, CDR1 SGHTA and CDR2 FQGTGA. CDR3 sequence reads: CASSFEPPGHGNTEAFF. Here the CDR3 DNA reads TGTGCCAGCAGCTTCGAACCACCGGGACACGGGAACACTGAAGCTTTCTTT.

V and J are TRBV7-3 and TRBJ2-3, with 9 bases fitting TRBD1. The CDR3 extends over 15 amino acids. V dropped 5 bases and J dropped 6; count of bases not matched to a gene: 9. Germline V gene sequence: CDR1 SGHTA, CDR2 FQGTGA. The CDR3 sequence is CASSGIQGAFDTQYF. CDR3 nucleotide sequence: TGTGCCAGCAGCGGAATACAGGGGGCGTTTGATACGCAGTATTTT.

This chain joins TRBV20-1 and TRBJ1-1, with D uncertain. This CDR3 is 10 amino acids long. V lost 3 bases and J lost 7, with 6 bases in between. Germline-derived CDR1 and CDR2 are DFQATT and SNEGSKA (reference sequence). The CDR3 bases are TGCAGTGCTAGGTACAGTGAAGCTTTCTTT. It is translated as CSARYSEAFF.

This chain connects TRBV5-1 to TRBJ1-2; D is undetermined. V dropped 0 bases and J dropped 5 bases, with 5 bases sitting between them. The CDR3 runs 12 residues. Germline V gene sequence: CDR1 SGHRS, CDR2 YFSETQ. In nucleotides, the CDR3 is TGCGCCAGCAGCTTGGGACAATATGGCTACACCTTC. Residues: CASSLGQYGYTF.

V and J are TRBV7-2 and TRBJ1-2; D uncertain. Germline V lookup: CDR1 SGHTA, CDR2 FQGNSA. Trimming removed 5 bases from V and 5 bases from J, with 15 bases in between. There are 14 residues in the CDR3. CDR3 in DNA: TGTGCCAGCAGCCCAGTCCAGCCTTCTTATGGCTACACCTTC. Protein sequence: CASSPVQPSYGYTF.

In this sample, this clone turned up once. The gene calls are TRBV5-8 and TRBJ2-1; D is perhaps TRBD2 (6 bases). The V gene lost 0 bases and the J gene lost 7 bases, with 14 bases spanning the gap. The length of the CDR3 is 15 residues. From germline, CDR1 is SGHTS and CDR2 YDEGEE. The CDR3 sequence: CASSLGVAARNEQFF. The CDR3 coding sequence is TGTGCCAGCAGCTTGGGCGTAGCGGCTCGTAATGAGCAGTTCTTC.

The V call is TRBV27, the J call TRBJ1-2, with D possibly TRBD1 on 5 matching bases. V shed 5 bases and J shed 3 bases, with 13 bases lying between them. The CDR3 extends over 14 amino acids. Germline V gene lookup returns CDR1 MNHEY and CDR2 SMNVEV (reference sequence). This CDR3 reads CASSVRQSDYGYTF. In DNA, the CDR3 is TGTGCCAGCAGTGTACGACAGAGCGACTATGGCTACACCTTC.

The CDR3 coding sequence is TGCGCCAGCAGCGACCCCCGGGACAGGGGTCTGAGTGCTTTCTTT. Amino acid sequence: CASSDPRDRGLSAFF. This rearrangement joins TRBV5-1 to TRBJ1-1; 10 bases map to TRBD1. CDR1 and CDR2 (germline): SGHRS, YFSETQ. The CDR3 spans 15 residues. J lost 11 bases, V lost 4 bases, and 14 bases had no gene match.

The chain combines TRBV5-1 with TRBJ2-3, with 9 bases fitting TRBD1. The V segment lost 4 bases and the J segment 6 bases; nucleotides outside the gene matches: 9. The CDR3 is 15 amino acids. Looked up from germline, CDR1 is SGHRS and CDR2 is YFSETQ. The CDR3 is CASSLEQGAVDTQYF. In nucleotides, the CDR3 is TGCGCCAGCAGCCTAGAACAGGGGGCGGTGGATACGCAGTATTTT. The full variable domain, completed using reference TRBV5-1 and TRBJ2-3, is KAGVTQTPRYLIKTRGQQVTLSCSPISGHRSVSWYQQTPGQGLQFLFEYFSETQRNKGNFPGRFSGRQFSNSRSEMNVSTLELGDSALYLCASSLEQGAVDTQYFGPGTRLTVL.

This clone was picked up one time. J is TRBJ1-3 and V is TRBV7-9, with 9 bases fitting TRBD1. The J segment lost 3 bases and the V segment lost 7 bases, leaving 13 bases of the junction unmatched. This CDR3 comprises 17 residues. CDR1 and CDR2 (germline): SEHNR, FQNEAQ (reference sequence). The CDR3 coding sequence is TGTGCCAGCACCCTCGGACAGGGGAAGCACGGTGGAAACACCATATATTTT. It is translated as CASTLGQGKHGGNTIYF.

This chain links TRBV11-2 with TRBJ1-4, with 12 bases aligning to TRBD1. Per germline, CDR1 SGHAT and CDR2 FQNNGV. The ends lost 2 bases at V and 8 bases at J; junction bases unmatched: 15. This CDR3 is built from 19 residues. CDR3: CASSLPGQGALGFAEKLFF. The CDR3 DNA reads TGTGCCAGCAGCTTACCGGGACAGGGGGCGCTTGGGTTTGCGGAAAAACTGTTTTTT.

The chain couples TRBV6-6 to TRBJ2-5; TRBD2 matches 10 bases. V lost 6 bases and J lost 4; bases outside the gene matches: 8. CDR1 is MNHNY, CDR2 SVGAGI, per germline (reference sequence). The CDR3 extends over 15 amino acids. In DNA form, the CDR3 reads TGTGCCAGCAGCGAGCGGGAGGGCCTTGGAGAGACCCAGTACTTC. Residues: CASSEREGLGETQYF.

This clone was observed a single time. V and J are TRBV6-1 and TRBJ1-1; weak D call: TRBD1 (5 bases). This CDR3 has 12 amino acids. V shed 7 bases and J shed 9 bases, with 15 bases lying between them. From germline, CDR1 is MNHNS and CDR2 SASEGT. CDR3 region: CASTPGISKAFF. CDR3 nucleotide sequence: TGTGCCAGCACCCCAGGGATTTCGAAAGCTTTCTTT.

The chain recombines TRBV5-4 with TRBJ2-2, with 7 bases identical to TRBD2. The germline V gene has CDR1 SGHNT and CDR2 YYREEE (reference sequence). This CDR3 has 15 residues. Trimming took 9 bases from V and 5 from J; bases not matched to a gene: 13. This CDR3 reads CATSSPGGRTGELFF. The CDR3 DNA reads TGTGCCACCTCGTCGCCGGGAGGCAGGACCGGGGAGCTGTTTTTT.